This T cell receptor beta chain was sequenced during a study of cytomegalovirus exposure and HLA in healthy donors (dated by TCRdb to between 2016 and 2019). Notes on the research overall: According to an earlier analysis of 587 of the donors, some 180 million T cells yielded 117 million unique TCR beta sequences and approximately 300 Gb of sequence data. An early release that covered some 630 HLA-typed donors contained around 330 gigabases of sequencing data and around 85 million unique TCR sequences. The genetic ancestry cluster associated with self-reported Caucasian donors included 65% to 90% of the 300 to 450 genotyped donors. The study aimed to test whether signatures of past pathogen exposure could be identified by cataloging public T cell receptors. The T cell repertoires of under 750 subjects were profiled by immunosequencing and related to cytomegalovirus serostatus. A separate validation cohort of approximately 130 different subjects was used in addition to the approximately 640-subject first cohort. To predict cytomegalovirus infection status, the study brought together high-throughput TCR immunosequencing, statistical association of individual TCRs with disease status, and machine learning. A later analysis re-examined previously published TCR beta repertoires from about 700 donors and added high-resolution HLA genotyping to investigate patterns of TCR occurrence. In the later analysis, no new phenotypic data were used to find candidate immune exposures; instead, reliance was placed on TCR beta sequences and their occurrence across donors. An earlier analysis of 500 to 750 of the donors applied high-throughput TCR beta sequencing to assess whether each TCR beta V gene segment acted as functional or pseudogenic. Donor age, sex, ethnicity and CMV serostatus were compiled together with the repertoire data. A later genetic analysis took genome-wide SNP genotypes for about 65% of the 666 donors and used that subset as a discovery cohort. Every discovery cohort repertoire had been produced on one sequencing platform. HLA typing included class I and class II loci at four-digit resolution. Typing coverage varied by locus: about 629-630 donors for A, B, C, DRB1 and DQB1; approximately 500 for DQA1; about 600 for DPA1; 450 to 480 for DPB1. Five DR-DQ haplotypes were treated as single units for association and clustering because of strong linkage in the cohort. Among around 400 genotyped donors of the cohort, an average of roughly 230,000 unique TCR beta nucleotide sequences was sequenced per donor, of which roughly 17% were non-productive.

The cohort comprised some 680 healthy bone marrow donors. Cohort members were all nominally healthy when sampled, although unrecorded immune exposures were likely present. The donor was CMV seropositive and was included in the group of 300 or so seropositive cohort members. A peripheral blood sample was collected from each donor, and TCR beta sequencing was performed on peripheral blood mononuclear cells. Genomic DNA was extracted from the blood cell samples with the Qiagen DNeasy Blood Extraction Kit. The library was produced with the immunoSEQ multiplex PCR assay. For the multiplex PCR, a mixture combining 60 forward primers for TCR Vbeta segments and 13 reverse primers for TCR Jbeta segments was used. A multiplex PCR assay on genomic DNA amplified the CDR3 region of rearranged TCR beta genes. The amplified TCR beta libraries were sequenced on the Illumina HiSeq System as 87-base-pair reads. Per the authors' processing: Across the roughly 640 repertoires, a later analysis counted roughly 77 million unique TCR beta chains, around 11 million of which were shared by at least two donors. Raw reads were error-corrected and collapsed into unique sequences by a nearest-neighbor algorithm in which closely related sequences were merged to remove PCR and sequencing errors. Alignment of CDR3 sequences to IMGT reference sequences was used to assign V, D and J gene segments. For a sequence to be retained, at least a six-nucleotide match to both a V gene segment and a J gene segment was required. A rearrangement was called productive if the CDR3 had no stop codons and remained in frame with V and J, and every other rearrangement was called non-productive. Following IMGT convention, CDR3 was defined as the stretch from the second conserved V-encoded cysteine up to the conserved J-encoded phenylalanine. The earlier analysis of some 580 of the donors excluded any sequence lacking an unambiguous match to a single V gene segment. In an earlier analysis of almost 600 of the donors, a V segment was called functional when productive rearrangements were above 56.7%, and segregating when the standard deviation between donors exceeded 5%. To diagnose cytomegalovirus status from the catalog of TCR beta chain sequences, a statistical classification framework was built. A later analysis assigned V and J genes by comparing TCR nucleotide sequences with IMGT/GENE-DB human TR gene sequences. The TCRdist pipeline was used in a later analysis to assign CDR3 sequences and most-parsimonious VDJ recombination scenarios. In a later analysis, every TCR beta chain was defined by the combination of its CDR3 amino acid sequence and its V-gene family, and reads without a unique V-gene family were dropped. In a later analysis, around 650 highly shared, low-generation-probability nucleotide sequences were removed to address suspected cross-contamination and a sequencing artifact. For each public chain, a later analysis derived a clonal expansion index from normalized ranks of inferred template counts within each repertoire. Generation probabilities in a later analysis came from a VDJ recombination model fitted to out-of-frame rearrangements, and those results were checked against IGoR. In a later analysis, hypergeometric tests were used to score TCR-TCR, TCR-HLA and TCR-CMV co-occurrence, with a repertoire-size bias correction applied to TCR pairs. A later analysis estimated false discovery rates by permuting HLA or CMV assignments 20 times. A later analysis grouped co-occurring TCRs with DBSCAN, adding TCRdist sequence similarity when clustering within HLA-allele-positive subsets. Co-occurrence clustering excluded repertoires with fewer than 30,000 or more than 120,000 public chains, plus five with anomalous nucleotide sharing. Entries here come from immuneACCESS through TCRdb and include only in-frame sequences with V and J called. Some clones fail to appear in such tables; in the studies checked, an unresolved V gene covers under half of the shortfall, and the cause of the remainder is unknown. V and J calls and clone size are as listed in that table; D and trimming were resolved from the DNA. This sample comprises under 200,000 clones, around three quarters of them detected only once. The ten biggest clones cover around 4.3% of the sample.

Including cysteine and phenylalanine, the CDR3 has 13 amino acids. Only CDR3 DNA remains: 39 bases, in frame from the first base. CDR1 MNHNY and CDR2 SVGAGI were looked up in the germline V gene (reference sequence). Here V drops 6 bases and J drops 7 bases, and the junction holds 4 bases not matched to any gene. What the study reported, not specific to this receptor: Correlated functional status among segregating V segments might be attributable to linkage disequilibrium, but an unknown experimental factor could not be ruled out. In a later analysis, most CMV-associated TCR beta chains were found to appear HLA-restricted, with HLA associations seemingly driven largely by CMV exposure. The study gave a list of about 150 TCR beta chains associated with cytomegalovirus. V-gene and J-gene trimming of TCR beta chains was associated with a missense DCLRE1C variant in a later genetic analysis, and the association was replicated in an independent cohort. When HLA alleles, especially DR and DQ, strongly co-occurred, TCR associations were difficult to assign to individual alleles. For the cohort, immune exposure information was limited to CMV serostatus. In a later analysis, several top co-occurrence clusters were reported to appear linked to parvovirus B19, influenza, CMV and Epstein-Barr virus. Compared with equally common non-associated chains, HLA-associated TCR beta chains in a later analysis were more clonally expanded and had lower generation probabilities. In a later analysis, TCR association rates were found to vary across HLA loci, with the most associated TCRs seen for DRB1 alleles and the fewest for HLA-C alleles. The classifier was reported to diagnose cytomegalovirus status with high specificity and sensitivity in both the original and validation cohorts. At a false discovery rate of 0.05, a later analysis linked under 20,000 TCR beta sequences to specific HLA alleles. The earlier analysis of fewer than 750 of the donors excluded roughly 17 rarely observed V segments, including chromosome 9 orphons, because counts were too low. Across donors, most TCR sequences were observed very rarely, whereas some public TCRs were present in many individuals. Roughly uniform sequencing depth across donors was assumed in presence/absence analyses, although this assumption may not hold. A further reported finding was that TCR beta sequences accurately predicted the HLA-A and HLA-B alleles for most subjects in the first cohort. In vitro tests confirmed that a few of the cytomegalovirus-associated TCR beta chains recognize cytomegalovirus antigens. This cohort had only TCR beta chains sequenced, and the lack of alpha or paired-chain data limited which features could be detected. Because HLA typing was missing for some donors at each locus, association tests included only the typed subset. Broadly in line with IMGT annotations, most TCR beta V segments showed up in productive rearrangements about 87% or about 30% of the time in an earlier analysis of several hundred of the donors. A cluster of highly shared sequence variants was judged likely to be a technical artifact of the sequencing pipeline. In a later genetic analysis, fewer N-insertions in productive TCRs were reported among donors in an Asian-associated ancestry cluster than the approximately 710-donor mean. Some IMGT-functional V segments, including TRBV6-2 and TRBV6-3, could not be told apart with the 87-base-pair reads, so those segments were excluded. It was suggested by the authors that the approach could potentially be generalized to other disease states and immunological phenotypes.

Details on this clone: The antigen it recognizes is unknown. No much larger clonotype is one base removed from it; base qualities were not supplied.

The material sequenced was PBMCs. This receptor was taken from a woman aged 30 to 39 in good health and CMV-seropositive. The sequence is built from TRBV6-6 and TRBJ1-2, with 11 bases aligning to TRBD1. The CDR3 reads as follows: CASRRGTGGGYTF. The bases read TGTGCCAGCAGACGTGGGACAGGGGGTGGCTACACCTTC.